Each of the 7 T cell receptor beta chains below was sequenced from the same sample in a study of cytomegalovirus exposure and HLA in healthy donors. PCR amplification relied on 60 Vbeta primers (plus 13 Jbeta primers). TCRdb's table, derived via immunoSEQ multiplex PCR, lists solely in-frame clones and lacks some. The table lists 80,000 to 95,000 clones, 60% to 80% of them singletons. Input material: PBMCs. All receptors derive from a woman in her 30s in good health and CMV-seronegative.

Comments on this clone: The same CDR3 also results from other DNA sequences found in this sample. The genes are TRBV7-2 and TRBJ1-1; D is possibly TRBD1 (6 bases). Germline CDR1 SGHTA, CDR2 FQGNSA. Trimming shortened V by 4 bases and J by 1 base, and 7 bases separated the two germline ends. This CDR3 contains 13 residues. The DNA of the CDR3 is TGTGCCAGCAGCTCGGACAGGAACACTGAAGCTTTCTTT. Translating it yields CASSSDRNTEAFF.

This clone showed up just once. The chain links TRBV5-4 to TRBJ1-1, with D unclear. Trimming pared 2 bases from V and 3 bases from J, leaving 11 bases between. The CDR3 totals 14 residues. CDR1 is SGHNT and CDR2 is YYREEE in the germline V gene (reference sequence). Here the CDR3 DNA reads TGTGCCAGCAGCTTTGGAGGGCTGGACACTGAAGCTTTCTTT. It translates to CASSFGGLDTEAFF. Full variable domain (rest looked up from reference TRBV5-4 and TRBJ1-1): ETGVTQSPTHLIKTRGQQVTLRCSSQSGHNTVSWYQQALGQGPQFIFQYYREEENGRGNFPPRFSGLQFPNYSSELNVNALELDDSALYLCASSFGGLDTEAFFGQGTRLTVV.

This sequence joins TRBV11-2 and TRBJ2-2; 10 bases line up with TRBD1. The CDR3 contains 15 residues. V was pared by 3 bases and J by 4 bases, with 2 bases of the junction left unmatched. Germline V CDR1 and CDR2: SGHAT, FQNNGV. The CDR3, as DNA: TGTGCCAGCAGCTTGGGGACAGGGGTCACCGGGGAGCTGTTTTTT. It codes for CASSLGTGVTGELFF.

This sequence joins TRBV5-1 and TRBJ1-5; unclear D gene. V shed 0 bases and J shed 4 bases, with 5 bases lying between them. The CDR3 is 13 residues long. The germline V gene encodes CDR1 SGHRS and CDR2 YFSETQ. CDR3 amino acids: CASSLERNQPQHF. CDR3 in DNA: TGCGCCAGCAGCTTGGAGAGAAATCAGCCCCAGCATTTT.

The rearrangement links TRBV6-5 to TRBJ2-1; 9 bases line up with TRBD2. Germline CDR1 and CDR2: MNHEY and SVGAGI. CDR3 length equals 14 residues. J was trimmed by 8 bases and V by 5 bases; bases with no gene match: 7. The CDR3 DNA reads as TGTGCCAGCAGTGCCGGGACTAGCAGGGATGAGCAGTTCTTC. This codes for CASSAGTSRDEQFF.

The chain employs TRBV9 and TRBJ2-1; 10 bases match TRBD2. The CDR3 contains 15 residues. The germline V gene has CDR1 SGDLS and CDR2 YYNGEE. The V segment lost 3 bases and the J segment 0 bases; nucleotides outside the gene matches: 0. The CDR3 DNA is TGTGCCAGCAGCGCTAGCGGGAGCTCCTACAATGAGCAGTTCTTC. This codes for CASSASGSSYNEQFF.

The V gene is TRBV13, the J gene TRBJ2-7; TRBD2 aligns across 10 bases. The V segment lost 9 bases and the J segment 2 bases; nucleotides outside the gene matches: 10. The CDR3 sequence is 15 residues long. Germline lookup yields CDR1 PRHDT and CDR2 FYEKMQ (reference sequence). This chain's CDR3 is CASSAGGNPTYEQYF. The CDR3 coding sequence is TGTGCCAGTTCAGCGGGAGGGAACCCGACCTACGAGCAGTACTTC.